This T cell receptor beta chain was sequenced for a study of cytomegalovirus exposure and HLA in healthy donors. Study background: The Caucasian-associated ancestry cluster contained 65% to 85% of the 398 genotyped donors.

The PCR employed 60 Vbeta primers together with 13 Jbeta primers. Sequencing used immunoSEQ multiplex PCR; TCRdb keeps in-frame clones, though not all of them. The table records some 200,000 clones, over 70% of them present only once. Findings of the study overall: A later analysis appeared to link common viral pathogens to several of the most significant clusters. Among TCR beta chains, those listed as cytomegalovirus-associated numbered about 160. High sensitivity and specificity were reportedly achieved when the classifier diagnosed cytomegalovirus status.

As for this clone: Antigen: not known.

The sequencing input was PBMCs. The TCR was taken from a female donor in good health and CMV-seronegative.

The DNA of the CDR3 is TGTGCCAGCAGCACGGGACAGGGGGCCGGCACTGAAGCTTTCTTT. Translating gives CASSTGQGAGTEAFF. The chain is built from TRBV7-8 and TRBJ1-1; TRBD1 agrees at 12 bases. CDR3 length equals 15 residues. V shed 5 bases and J 4 bases; nucleotides not matched to a gene: 5. The germline V gene has CDR1 SGHVS and CDR2 FQNEAQ.